Reported below is one TCR beta chain. This entry is derived from a study of shared clonotypes between healthy human individuals. The repertoire was sequenced with immunoSEQ multiplex PCR; TCRdb's copy has only in-frame clones and lacks some. The repertoire includes some 1 million clones, about 75% of them detected once, and roughly 1.5% sits in the top ten. Germline lookup yields CDR1 SGHAT and CDR2 FQNNGV. The CDR3 is 15 residues long. Germline trimming cut 3 bases from V and 5 bases from J; bases unmatched to any gene: 9. The chain couples TRBV11-2 to TRBJ1-1; TRBD1 aligns across 7 bases. The sequence came from a man aged 18-30 years in good health. The sequenced sample consisted of memory CD4+ T cells sorted from blood. Subset described: CD45RA-negative fraction. CDR3 loop: CASSLRGGGVTEAFF. The DNA of the CDR3 is TGTGCCAGCAGCTTGCGAGGGGGCGGAGTGACTGAAGCTTTCTTT.